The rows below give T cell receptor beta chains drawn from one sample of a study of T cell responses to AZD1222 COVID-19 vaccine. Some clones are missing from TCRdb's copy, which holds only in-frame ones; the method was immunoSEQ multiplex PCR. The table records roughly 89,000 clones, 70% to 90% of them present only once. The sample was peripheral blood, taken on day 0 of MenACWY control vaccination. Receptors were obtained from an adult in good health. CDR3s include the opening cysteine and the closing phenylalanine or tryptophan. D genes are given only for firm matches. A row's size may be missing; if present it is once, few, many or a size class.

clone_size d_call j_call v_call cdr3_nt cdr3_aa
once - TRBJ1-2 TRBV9 TGTGCCAGCAGCGCCCAAATTCTAGCTAACTATGGCTACACCTTC CASSAQILANYGYTF
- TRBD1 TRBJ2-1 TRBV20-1 TGCAGTGCTAGTGGACAGGGAATCAATGAGCAGTTCTTC CSASGQGINEQFF
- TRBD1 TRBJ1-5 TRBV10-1 TGCGCCAGCAGTGAGTGGGGACAGTCGAATAGCAATCAGCCCCAGCATTTT CASSEWGQSNSNQPQHF
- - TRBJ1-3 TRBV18 TGTGCCAGCTCACCCCGGGGACACCGAGTCGGAAACACCATATATTTT CASSPRGHRVGNTIYF
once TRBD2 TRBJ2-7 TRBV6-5 TGTGCCAGCAGTTACGTCCGGATAGCGGTGGGGGGGGAGCAGTACTTC CASSYVRIAVGGEQYF
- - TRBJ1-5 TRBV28 TGTGCCAGCAGACACAAAACCGAGGAGCAGCCCCAGCATTTT CASRHKTEEQPQHF
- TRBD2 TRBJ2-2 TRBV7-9 TGTGCCAGCAACCTAGCGGGAGGGCCTGCCACCGGGGAGCTGTTTTTT CASNLAGGPATGELFF
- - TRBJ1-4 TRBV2 TGTGCCAGCAGTGTAAACACGGTGCACGTTAATGAAAAACTGTTTTTT CASSVNTVHVNEKLFF
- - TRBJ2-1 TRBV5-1 TGCGCCAGCAGTCCAGTCGGTTCCGGCAATGAGCAGTTCTTC CASSPVGSGNEQFF
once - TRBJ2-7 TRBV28 TGTGCCAGCAGTCCGAGTTCGGACGGGTCCTACGAGCAGTACTTC CASSPSSDGSYEQYF
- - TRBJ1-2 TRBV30 TGTGCCTGGGCGTCAGGCTATGGCTACACCTTC CAWASGYGYTF
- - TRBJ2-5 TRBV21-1 TGTGCCAGCAGCAAAGGTGCAGGAGGAGAGACCCAGTACTTC CASSKGAGGETQYF
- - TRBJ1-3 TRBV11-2 TGTGCCAGCAGCTTAGATGGGACCACCTTCTCTGGAAACACCATATATTTT CASSLDGTTFSGNTIYF
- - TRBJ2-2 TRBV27 TGTGCCAGCACCAAGTGGGACTCTATTACCACCGGGGAGCTGTTTTTT CASTKWDSITTGELFF